This T cell receptor (beta chain) was identified during a study of regulatory T cells in long-lasting Graves disease. Study results and caveats: Shared public clonotypes totalled about 2,700 in persistent patients, compared with around 930 in new patients. Persistent disease preferred TRBV28, TRBJ1-2 and TRBJ2-5; new disease, TRBV20-1 and TRBJ2-1.

The authors built TCR beta libraries using iRepertoire HTBI primers and Arm-PCR of CDR3 regions. Per the authors' pipeline: About 60 TRBV and about 15 TRBJ segments were identified across samples. TCRdb re-called the multiplex PCR reads through MiXCR, storing one row per CDR3 protein. It is TCRdb's table, rather than the study itself, that gives the V and J calls and clone size. The sample carries a few hundred thousand distinct CDR3 sequences, roughly 21% recorded once. The CDR3 spans 14 residues. Germline values: CDR1 SGHNT, CDR2 YYREEE (reference sequence). Of note for this clonotype: What it binds is not known. A much larger clone lies one base from this, so it may be a read error.

Noted time point: newly diagnosed GD, antithyroid drugs for less than 3 months. After RNA was extracted from PBMCs, the TCR library was made from it. The chain links TRBV5-4 to TRBJ2-2; TRBD1 agrees at 9 bases. The sequence was collected from a female donor with Graves disease. The sample was peripheral blood mononuclear cells (PBMCs), taken at new diagnosis, from a patient treated with antithyroid drugs. The CDR3 DNA is TGTGCCAGCAGCACGGACAGGGGAGTCGGGGAGCTGCTTTTT. Translated: CASSTDRGVGELLF.